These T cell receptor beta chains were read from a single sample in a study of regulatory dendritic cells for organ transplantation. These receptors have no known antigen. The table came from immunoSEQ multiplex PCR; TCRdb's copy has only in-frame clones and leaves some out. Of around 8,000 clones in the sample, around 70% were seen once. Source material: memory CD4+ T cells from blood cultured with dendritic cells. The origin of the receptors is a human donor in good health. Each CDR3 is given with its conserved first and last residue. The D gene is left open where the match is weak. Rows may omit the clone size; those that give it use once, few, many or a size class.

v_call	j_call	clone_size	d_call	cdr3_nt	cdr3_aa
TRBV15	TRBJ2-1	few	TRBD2	TGTGCCACCAGTTCCGCTAGCGGGGGCTACAATGAGCAGTTCTTC	CATSSASGGYNEQFF
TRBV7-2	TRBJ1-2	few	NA	TGTGCCAGCAGCCGCGGGGAGGCCTCTGGCTACACCTTC	CASSRGEASGYTF
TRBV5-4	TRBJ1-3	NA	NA	TGTGCCAGCAGCTCACAGGGTTCTGGAAACACCATATATTTT	CASSSQGSGNTIYF
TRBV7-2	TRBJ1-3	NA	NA	TGTGCCAGCAGTCGAACTCACCTCTCTGGAAACACCATATATTTT	CASSRTHLSGNTIYF
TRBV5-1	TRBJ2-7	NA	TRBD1	TGCGCCAGCAGCCCGGAGGGGACAGGGGTCTACGAGCAGTACTTC	CASSPEGTGVYEQYF
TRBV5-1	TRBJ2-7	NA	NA	TGCGCCAGCATGGGGACTTCTAGCTCCTACGAGCAGTACTTC	CASMGTSSSYEQYF
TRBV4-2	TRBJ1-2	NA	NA	TGTGCCAGCAGCCCGGCTAACTATGGCTACACCTTC	CASSPANYGYTF
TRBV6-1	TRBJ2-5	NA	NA	TGTGCCAGCAGTGTGACTGGTTTAGAGACCCAGTACTTC	CASSVTGLETQYF
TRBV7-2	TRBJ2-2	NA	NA	TGTGCCAGCCGCAGGGGCCCGAACACCGGGGAGCTGTTTTTT	CASRRGPNTGELFF
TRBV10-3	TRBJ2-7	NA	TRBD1	TGTGCCATCAGTTCTGGACAGGGCGCCCTGGAGCAGTACTTC	CAISSGQGALEQYF
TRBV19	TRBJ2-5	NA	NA	TGTGCCAGTAGAGAGACAGGGAGGGAGACCCAGTACTTC	CASRETGRETQYF
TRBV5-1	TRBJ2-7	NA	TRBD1	TGCGCCAGCAGCTTGGAAGGAGGGACAGGGAACTACGAGCAGTACTTC	CASSLEGGTGNYEQYF
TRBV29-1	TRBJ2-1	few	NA	TGCAGCGTCGGTCTTACTGATCGCTCCTACAATGAGCAGTTCTTC	CSVGLTDRSYNEQFF
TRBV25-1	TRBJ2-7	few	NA	TGTGCCAGCAGTGTAAGGGGCCTGGACGAGCAGTACTTC	CASSVRGLDEQYF
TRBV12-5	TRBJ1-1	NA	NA	TGTGCTAGTGGTTTGGAACAGGGCTTGAACACTGAAGCTTTCTTT	CASGLEQGLNTEAFF
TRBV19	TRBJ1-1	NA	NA	TGTGCCAGTTTCGAACAGGGAAGAGGGAACACTGAAGCTTTCTTT	CASFEQGRGNTEAFF
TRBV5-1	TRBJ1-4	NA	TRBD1	TGCGCCAGCAGCTCCGGACAGGGTAATGAAAAACTGTTTTTT	CASSSGQGNEKLFF
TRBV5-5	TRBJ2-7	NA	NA	TGTGCCAGCAGCGCTTGGGACAAGCCCTACGAGCAGTACTTC	CASSAWDKPYEQYF
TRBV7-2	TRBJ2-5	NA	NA	TGTGCCAGCAGCCCCTGGGGCGGGGGCCGGCAAGAGACCCAGTACTTC	CASSPWGGGRQETQYF
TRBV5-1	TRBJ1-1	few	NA	TGCGCCAGCAGCTATGACAGACTGAACACTGAAGCTTTCTTT	CASSYDRLNTEAFF
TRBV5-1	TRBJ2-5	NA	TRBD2	TGCGCCAGCAGCAGGACTAGCGGGGGGGTCCAAGAGACCCAGTACTTC	CASSRTSGGVQETQYF
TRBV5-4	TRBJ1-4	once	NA	TGTGCCAGCAGCTTTTCCGGGAGGGAAAAACTGTTTTTT	CASSFSGREKLFF
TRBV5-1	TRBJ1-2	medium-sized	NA	TGCGCCAGCAGCTTAGAAGGGGATGGTGGCTACACCTTC	CASSLEGDGGYTF
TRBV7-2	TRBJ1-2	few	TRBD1	TGTGCCAGCAGCCTACAGGGGACTGGAGGCTACACCTTC	CASSLQGTGGYTF
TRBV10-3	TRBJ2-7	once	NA	TGTGCCATCAGTGAGTCATTCGGGGCAGGGGGAGGATACGAGCAGTACTTC	CAISESFGAGGGYEQYF
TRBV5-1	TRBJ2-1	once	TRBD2	TGCGCCAGCAGCCTCGGACTAGCGGCAAATGAGCAGTTCTTC	CASSLGLAANEQFF
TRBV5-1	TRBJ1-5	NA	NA	TGCGCCAGCAGCTTGGTGGGGAGCCCCAATCAGCCCCAGCATTTT	CASSLVGSPNQPQHF
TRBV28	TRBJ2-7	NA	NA	TGTGCCAGCAGTTTATCCCGCGAGCAGTACTTC	CASSLSREQYF
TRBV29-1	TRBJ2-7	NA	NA	TGCAGCGCAGGGGCCGACAGACACGAGCAGTACTTC	CSAGADRHEQYF
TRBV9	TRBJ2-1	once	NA	TGTGCCAGCGCGCCCTTAGGGCTCGGGAACAATGAGCAGTTCTTC	CASAPLGLGNNEQFF
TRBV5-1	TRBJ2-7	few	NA	TGCGCCAGCAGCCATAACGGGGAAGCCTACGAGCAGTACTTC	CASSHNGEAYEQYF
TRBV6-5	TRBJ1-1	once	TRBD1	TGTGCCAGCAACCCTCAGGGGGCCCTCACTGAAGCTTTCTTT	CASNPQGALTEAFF
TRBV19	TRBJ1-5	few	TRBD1	TGTGCCAGTAGTATTAGACAGGGTAATAATCAGCCCCAGCATTTT	CASSIRQGNNQPQHF
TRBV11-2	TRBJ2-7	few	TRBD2	TGTGCCAGCAGCGGACTAGTTGACTACGAGCAGTACTTC	CASSGLVDYEQYF
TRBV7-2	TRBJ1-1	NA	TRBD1	TGTGCCAGCAGCGAGGACAGGCTCAATTATGAAGCTTTCTTT	CASSEDRLNYEAFF
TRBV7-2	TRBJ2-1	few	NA	TGTGCCAGCACCGCGGGGGCGACTAGTCTCAATGAGCAGTTCTTC	CASTAGATSLNEQFF
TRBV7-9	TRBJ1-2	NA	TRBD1	TGTGCCAGCAGCCCGGAGACAGGGGGCGGGATCTATGGCTACACCTTC	CASSPETGGGIYGYTF
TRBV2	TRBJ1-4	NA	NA	TGTGCCAGCACCCCGGCAGGTCCGAATGAAAAACTGTTTTTT	CASTPAGPNEKLFF